This is a list of T cell receptor beta chains from one sample in a study of blood T cell repertoires in COVID-19. Profiling relied on immunoSEQ multiplex PCR, and the TCRdb table lists in-frame clones only, not all of them. The data hold approximately 250,000 clones, with 86% observed a single time. Sequenced: peripheral blood. The origin of the receptors is a woman of 80 years or more with COVID-19, enrolled during active disease. CDR3s include the opening cysteine and the closing phenylalanine or tryptophan. Fields, in order: V gene, clone size, D gene, J gene, CDR3 DNA, CDR3 protein. A D gene is named only where the DNA matches it firmly. The size entry is marked missing in some rows and otherwise reads once, few, many or a size class.

TRBV6-1	.	.	TRBJ1-1	TGTGCCAGCAGTGAGTATTACCAGGAAGCTTTCTTT	CASSEYYQEAFF
TRBV30	.	TRBD2	TRBJ2-7	TGTGCCTGGAGTGTTCTAGCGGACTACGAGCAGTACTTC	CAWSVLADYEQYF
TRBV5-1	.	TRBD1	TRBJ1-1	TGCGCCAGTAGGGGACAGGGTTATACTGAAGCTTTCTTT	CASRGQGYTEAFF
TRBV11-2	.	.	TRBJ1-3	TGTGCCAGCAGCTTTCGCGGGGGCGCCATATATTTT	CASSFRGGAIYF
TRBV4-2	few	TRBD1	TRBJ2-1	TGTGCCAGCAGCCTCGGGACAGGGCCAGGGAATGAGCAGTTCTTC	CASSLGTGPGNEQFF
TRBV19	.	TRBD1	TRBJ2-2	TGTGCCAGTAGTATAGCCCCAGGGGGCAGGCGGGGCACCGGGGAGCTGTTTTTT	CASSIAPGGRRGTGELFF
TRBV28	.	.	TRBJ1-1	TGTGCCAGCATCGCAGTCAGGAACACTGAAGCTTTCTTT	CASIAVRNTEAFF
TRBV7-9	.	.	TRBJ2-3	TGTGCCAGCAGCCCTTCCACAGATACGCAGTATTTT	CASSPSTDTQYF
TRBV5-1	.	TRBD2	TRBJ2-5	TGCGCCAGCAGCTTGGCTACGGGGGGGCCTTCGGAGACCCAGTACTTC	CASSLATGGPSETQYF
TRBV10-3	.	TRBD1	TRBJ1-6	TGTGTCACAGCCACCAACAGGGGTAATTCACCCCTCCACTTT	CVTATNRGNSPLHF
TRBV5-6	.	.	TRBJ1-2	TGTGCCAGCAGCTTGTCTGCCCAGGGTCTCTATGGCTACACCTTC	CASSLSAQGLYGYTF
TRBV10-3	.	.	TRBJ1-1	TGTGCCATCAGTGTAGACCAGGGGTTGAACACTGAAGCTTTCTTT	CAISVDQGLNTEAFF
TRBV9	.	.	TRBJ2-1	TGTGCCAGCAGCTTAATCCCCTCTTCCTACAATGAGCAGTTCTTC	CASSLIPSSYNEQFF
TRBV3-1/TRBV3-2	few	.	TRBJ1-3	TGTGCCAGCAGCCGCACAGACCGAGGAAACACCATATATTTT	CASSRTDRGNTIYF
TRBV29-1	.	.	TRBJ2-1	TGCAGCGTTGCGAGGACAGGAGGGAATGAGCAGTTCTTC	CSVARTGGNEQFF
TRBV7-2	.	.	TRBJ2-5	TGTGCCAGCAGTACCTTAGATTCCCAGTACTTC	CASSTLDSQYF
TRBV4-3	.	.	TRBJ1-1	TGCGCCAGCAGACAGCAAGGGGTGAACACTGAAGCTTTCTTT	CASRQQGVNTEAFF
TRBV18	.	.	TRBJ1-4	TGTGCCAGCTCACGGTCCGTAGACTCTAATGAAAAACTGTTTTTT	CASSRSVDSNEKLFF
TRBV28	.	.	TRBJ1-5	TGTGCCAGCAGTCCACAAGACGGACTCCCGGGGCATTTT	CASSPQDGLPGHF
TRBV4-1	.	.	TRBJ2-4	TGCGCCAGCAGCCCTAGTTTGGGTCTAGCCAAAAACATTCAGTACTTC	CASSPSLGLAKNIQYF
TRBV14	.	.	TRBJ1-5	TGTGCCAGCCCCGGTCAGCCCCAGCATTTT	CASPGQPQHF
TRBV6-5	few	.	TRBJ1-2	TGTGCCGCGAGGGAGGGAGGCTATTATGGCTACACCTTC	CAAREGGYYGYTF
TRBV27	.	TRBD1	TRBJ1-3	TGTGCCAGCAGTCCGCAGACAGGGTTTGGAAACACCATATATTTT	CASSPQTGFGNTIYF
TRBV10-2	.	TRBD2	TRBJ2-5	TGCGCCAGCAGTGAAGCACTAGCGGCCCCAAGGATCCAGTACTTC	CASSEALAAPRIQYF
TRBV7-2	.	.	TRBJ2-5	TGTGCCAGCAGCTTATCGTCAGGACAAGAGACCCAGTACTTC	CASSLSSGQETQYF
TRBV7-2	.	.	TRBJ1-1	TGTGCCAGCAGCTTAGGCAGGCACACTGAAGCTTTCTTT	CASSLGRHTEAFF
TRBV5-1	.	.	TRBJ2-4	TGCGCCAGCAGCTTGCAGGGGATAGCCAAAAACATTCAGTACTTC	CASSLQGIAKNIQYF
TRBV6-5	.	TRBD1	TRBJ2-1	TGTGCCAGCAGTTACGGTCGGGACAGGGGGCAAAGTGAGCAGTTCTTC	CASSYGRDRGQSEQFF
TRBV5-1	.	.	TRBJ1-3	TGCGCCAGCAGCTTGGGAGCGGGCACCGGGTCTGGAAACACCATATATTTT	CASSLGAGTGSGNTIYF
TRBV28	.	.	TRBJ1-3	TGTGCCAGCAGCTCGCCATGGTCGGCCGGGGACTCTGGAAACACCATATATTTT	CASSSPWSAGDSGNTIYF
TRBV9	once	.	TRBJ1-2	TGTGCCAGCAGCGCGACATCTAACTATGGCTACACCTTC	CASSATSNYGYTF
TRBV5-6	.	.	TRBJ1-2	TGTGCCAGCTTAATCCAGGGGATTAACTATGGCTACACCTTC	CASLIQGINYGYTF
TRBV30	.	.	TRBJ1-1	TGTGCCTGGAGTGTACTAGGGGGCACTGAAGCTTTCTTT	CAWSVLGGTEAFF